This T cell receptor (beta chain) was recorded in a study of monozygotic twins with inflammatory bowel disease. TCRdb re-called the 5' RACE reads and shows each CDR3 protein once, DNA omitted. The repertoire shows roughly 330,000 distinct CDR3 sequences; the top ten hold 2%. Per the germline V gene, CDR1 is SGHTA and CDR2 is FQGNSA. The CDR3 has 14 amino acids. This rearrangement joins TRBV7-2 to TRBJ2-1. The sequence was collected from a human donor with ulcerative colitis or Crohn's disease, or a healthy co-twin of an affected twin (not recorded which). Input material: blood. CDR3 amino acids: CASSYLTHGNEQFF.